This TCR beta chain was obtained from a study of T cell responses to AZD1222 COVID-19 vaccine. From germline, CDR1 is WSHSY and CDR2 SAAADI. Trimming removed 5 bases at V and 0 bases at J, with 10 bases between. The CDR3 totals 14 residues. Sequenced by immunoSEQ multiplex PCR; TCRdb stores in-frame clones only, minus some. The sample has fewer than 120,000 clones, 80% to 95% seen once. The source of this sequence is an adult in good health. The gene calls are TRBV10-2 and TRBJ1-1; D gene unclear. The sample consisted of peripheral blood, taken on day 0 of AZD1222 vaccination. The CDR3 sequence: CASSKEVMNTEAFF. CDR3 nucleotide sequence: TGCGCCAGCAGTAAAGAGGTTATGAACACTGAAGCTTTCTTT.